The 2 T cell receptor beta chains given below trace back to one sample, sequenced in a study of CD8 T cells in Susac syndrome. An amount of RNA that ranged from roughly 0.5 to 1 ug was reverse transcribed with random hexamers. Using its own MiXCR run on the immunoSEQ multiplex PCR reads, TCRdb lists one record per CDR3 protein. The repertoire holds about 89,000 distinct CDR3 sequences, with roughly 93% as singletons. The sequenced sample consisted of CD8+ T cells from PBMCs. These receptors came from a human donor in good health.

This chain connects TRBV5-6 to TRBJ2-7; D is unclear. From germline, CDR1 is SGHDT and CDR2 YYEEEE. V was cut by 4 bases and J by 1 base, with 12 bases left in between. The CDR3 is 14 residues long. CDR3 coding DNA: TGTGCCAGCAGCGAAGTAGGCTCGTCCTACGAGCAGTACTTC. Translating it yields CASSEVGSSYEQYF. The variable domain in full, with the rest retrieved from reference TRBV5-6 and TRBJ2-7, is DAGVTQSPTHLIKTRGQQVTLRCSPKSGHDTVSWYQQALGQGPQFIFQYYEEEERQRGNFPDRFSGHQFPNYSSELNVNALLLGDSALYLCASSEVGSSYEQYFGPGTRLTVT.

V is TRBV7-9 and J is TRBJ2-1; 13 bases line up with TRBD2. The junction had 4 bases not matched to a gene; V was cut back by 0 bases and J by 8 bases. Germline loops: CDR1 SEHNR, CDR2 FQNEAQ (reference sequence). CDR3 size: 16 residues. The CDR3 here is CASSLALAGGSHEQFF. For the CDR3, the DNA is TGTGCCAGCAGCTTAGCACTAGCGGGGGGGAGTCATGAGCAGTTCTTC.